A single TCR beta chain is shown here with its context. TCRdb called the RT-PCR reads again in MiXCR, with one record for every CDR3 protein. The table has some 960,000 distinct CDR3 sequences, more than 15% seen once. The CDR3 sequence is 16 residues long. V shed 6 bases and J 4 bases; nucleotides not matched to a gene: 9. Per the germline V gene, CDR1 is MGHDK and CDR2 is SYGVNS. These data originate in a study of patients and donors after allogeneic stem cell transplantation. This sequence originates from a human donor who was either an allogeneic HSCT recipient or a stem cell or donor lymphocyte infusion donor (not recorded which). It is not recorded whose cells these are; they may come from a transplant donor. The V gene is TRBV25-1, the J gene TRBJ2-7; TRBD2 agrees at 13 bases. Sequenced: blood, either unsorted or a sorted T cell fraction (not recorded which). The CDR3 loop is CASRPSGLAGVYEQYF. For the CDR3, the DNA is TGTGCCAGCAGACCATCCGGACTAGCGGGAGTATACGAGCAGTACTTC.